This T cell receptor (beta chain) was profiled in a study of identical twins. Study-level findings and limits: Out-of-frame alpha sequences shared by twins showed excess low generation probability.

Via MiXCR, TCRdb re-called the 5' RACE reads, giving one row per CDR3 protein. The data show approximately 890,000 distinct CDR3 sequences, 10% to 15% seen once. Trimming removed 2 bases from V and 3 bases from J, with 13 bases in between. Looked up from germline, CDR1 is DFQATT and CDR2 is SNEGSKA (reference sequence). This CDR3 region has 14 residues. Comment on this clonotype: Its antigen is unidentified.

These same records also appear under a second study, on yellow fever vaccine responses in identical twins. That work adds: Twins reportedly showed a vaccine T cell response that seemed partly convergent and partly personalized.

This chain links TRBV20-1 with TRBJ1-1; the D gene is possibly TRBD1 (6 bases). The TCR sequence derives from a woman aged 18-29 years in good health. The sample consisted of PBMCs. This chain's CDR3 is CSARPGASDTEAFF. CDR3 nucleotides: TGCAGTGCTAGACCGGGGGCCAGCGACACTGAAGCTTTCTTT.